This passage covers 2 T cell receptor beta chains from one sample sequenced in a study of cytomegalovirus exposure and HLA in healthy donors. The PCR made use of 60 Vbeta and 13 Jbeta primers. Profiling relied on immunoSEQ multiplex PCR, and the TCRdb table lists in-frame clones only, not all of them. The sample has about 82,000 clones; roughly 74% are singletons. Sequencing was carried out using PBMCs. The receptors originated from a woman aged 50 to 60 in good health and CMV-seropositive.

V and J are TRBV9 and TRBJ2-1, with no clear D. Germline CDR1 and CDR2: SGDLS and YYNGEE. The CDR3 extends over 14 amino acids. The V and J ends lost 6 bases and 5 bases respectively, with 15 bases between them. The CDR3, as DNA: TGTGCCAGCACCCCTGGTACAACAAACAATGAGCAGTTCTTC. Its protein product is CASTPGTTNNEQFF.

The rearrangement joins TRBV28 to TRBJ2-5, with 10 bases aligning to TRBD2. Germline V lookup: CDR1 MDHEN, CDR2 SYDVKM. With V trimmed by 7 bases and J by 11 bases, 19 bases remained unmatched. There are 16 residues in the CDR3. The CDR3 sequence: CASISGSSGSLGEQYF. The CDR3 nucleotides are TGTGCCAGCATCTCAGGGTCTAGCGGGAGCTTGGGGGAGCAGTACTTC.